These 7 T cell receptor beta chains originate from one sample sequenced in a study of blood T cell repertoires in COVID-19. Here immunoSEQ multiplex PCR was the method, and the copy in TCRdb shows in-frame clones only, minus some. The sample records 150,000 to 200,000 clones, around 83% being singletons. The sample was peripheral blood. The receptors originated from a human donor in a cohort sampled during active COVID-19.

V is TRBV4-3 and J is TRBJ1-3; possible D gene TRBD1, 6 bases. V shed 0 bases and J shed 4 bases, with 13 bases lying between them. The germline V gene encodes CDR1 LGHNA and CDR2 YSLEER. The CDR3 sequence is 16 residues long. The CDR3 sequence: CASSQEYPGGGNTIYF. In nucleotides, the CDR3 is TGCGCCAGCAGCCAAGAATACCCGGGGGGCGGAAACACCATATATTTT.

This clone was counted a single time. V usage is TRBV19 and J usage is TRBJ2-3, with 7 bases matching TRBD1. CDR1 LNHDA and CDR2 SQIVND come from the germline V gene (reference sequence). The CDR3 extends over 15 amino acids. Trimming removed 5 bases from V and 0 bases from J; junction bases left unmatched: 5. The CDR3 DNA sequence: TGTGCCAGTAGTGTTCGGGGACAGAGCACAGATACGCAGTATTTT. Translating it yields CASSVRGQSTDTQYF.

The V call is TRBV4-2, the J call TRBJ2-7, with 8 bases that match TRBD2. Trimming took 4 bases from V and 4 from J; bases not matched to a gene: 6. The CDR3 covers 14 residues. The germline gives CDR1 LGHNA, CDR2 YNFKEQ. Here the CDR3 DNA reads TGTGCCAGCAGCCTCCCGGGAGGGGTATACGAGCAGTACTTC. This codes for CASSLPGGVYEQYF.

Only a few counts were recorded for this clone. J is TRBJ1-6 and V is TRBV2; possibly TRBD1 for D (5 bases). The germline V gene encodes CDR1 SNHLY and CDR2 FYNNEI. The CDR3 length is 15 residues. Deletions cut 2 bases from V and 1 base from J, with 6 bases between. The CDR3 region has the DNA TGTGCCAGCAGTGAACAGGGATCCTATAATTCACCCCTCCACTTT. It specifies CASSEQGSYNSPLHF.

The CDR3 DNA sequence: TGTGCCAGTAGTATATCCACAGGGAAGGGTGAGCAGTTCTTC. This codes for CASSISTGKGEQFF. The V gene is TRBV19, the J gene TRBJ2-1; tentatively, D is TRBD1 (6 bases). Germline CDR1 is LNHDA and CDR2 is SQIVND (reference sequence). Trimming stripped 2 bases from V and 9 bases from J, with 14 bases between. This CDR3 contains 14 residues.

In this sample, this clone turned up a few times. This chain connects TRBV4-2 to TRBJ1-3, with D possibly TRBD1 on 5 matching bases. CDR3 length equals 16 residues. Trimming shortened V by 0 bases and J by 0 bases, and 9 bases separated the two germline ends. Germline CDR1 LGHNA, CDR2 YNFKEQ. The CDR3 nucleotides read TGTGCCAGCAGCCAAGATTTAGGGGCCTCTGGAAACACCATATATTTT. This encodes CASSQDLGASGNTIYF.

This clone appeared a single time. V gene TRBV6-5 combines with J gene TRBJ2-5; 12 bases match TRBD2. Trimming removed 8 bases from V and 4 bases from J; junction bases left unmatched: 5. This CDR3 is built from 14 residues. CDR1 is MNHEY, CDR2 SVGAGI, per germline. CDR3 in amino acids: CASGLGLAGETQYF. The CDR3 DNA sequence: TGTGCCAGCGGATTGGGACTAGCGGGAGAGACCCAGTACTTC.